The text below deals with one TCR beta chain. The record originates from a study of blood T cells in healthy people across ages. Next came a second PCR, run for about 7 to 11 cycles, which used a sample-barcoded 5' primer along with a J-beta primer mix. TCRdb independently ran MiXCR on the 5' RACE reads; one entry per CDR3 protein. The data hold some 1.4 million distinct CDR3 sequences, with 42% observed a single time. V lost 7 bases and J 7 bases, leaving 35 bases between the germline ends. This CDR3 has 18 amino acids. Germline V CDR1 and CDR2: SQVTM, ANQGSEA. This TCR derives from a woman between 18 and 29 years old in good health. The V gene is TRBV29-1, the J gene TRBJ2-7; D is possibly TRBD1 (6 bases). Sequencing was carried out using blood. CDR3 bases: TGCAGCGCCCCGAGCCGGACCCGACAGGTCAGCTCCTACAATGAGCAGTACTTC. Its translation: CSAPSRTRQVSSYNEQYF.